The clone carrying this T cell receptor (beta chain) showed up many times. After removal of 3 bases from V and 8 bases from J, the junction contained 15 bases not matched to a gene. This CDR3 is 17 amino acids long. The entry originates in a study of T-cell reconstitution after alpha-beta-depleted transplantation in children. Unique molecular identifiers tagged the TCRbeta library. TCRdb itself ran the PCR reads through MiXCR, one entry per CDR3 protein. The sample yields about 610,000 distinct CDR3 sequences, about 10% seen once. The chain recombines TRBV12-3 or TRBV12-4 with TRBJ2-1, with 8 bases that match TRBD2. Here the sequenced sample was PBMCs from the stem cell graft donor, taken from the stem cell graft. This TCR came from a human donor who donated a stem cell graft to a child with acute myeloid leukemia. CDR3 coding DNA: TGTGCCAGCAGTTTCAATCCGACTAGCGCCGTACTACATGAGCAGTTCTTC. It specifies CASSFNPTSAVLHEQFF.